This TCR beta chain was profiled in a study of cytomegalovirus exposure and HLA in healthy donors. Whole-study results and caveats: In a later analysis, TCR beta V- and J-gene trimming was associated with a missense DCLRE1C variant. Cytomegalovirus-associated status was assigned to about 160 TCR beta chains. Being productive about 90% or about 30% of the time was typical of most TCR beta V segments in an earlier analysis.

It was healthy bone marrow donors who served as donors. Note on this clone: What it binds is unknown.

PCR involved 60 Vbeta and 13 Jbeta primers. Clones were sequenced by immunoSEQ multiplex PCR, and TCRdb holds only the in-frame ones, with some missing. This table has about 230,000 clones, 70% to 90% appearing once. The V gene end was trimmed by 4 bases and the J gene end by 3 bases; junction bases not matched to a gene: 6. The CDR3 is made up of 14 amino acids. Germline assignment: CDR1 SGHNT and CDR2 YYREEE (reference sequence). Sequenced material: PBMCs. The source is a girl aged 2 to 10 in good health and CMV-seronegative. J is TRBJ2-5 and V is TRBV5-4; the match to TRBD1 covers 7 bases. CDR3 in amino acids: CASSMVGTEETQYF. CDR3 DNA sequence: TGTGCCAGCAGCATGGTGGGGACAGAAGAGACCCAGTACTTC.